This T cell receptor beta chain was captured in a study of T cell repertoires in cytomegalovirus infection. Trimming pared 7 bases from V and 0 bases from J, leaving 15 bases between. Germline assignment: CDR1 SNHLY and CDR2 FYNNEI. The CDR3 sequence is 16 residues long. TCRdb recomputed calls from the reads with MiXCR, one row per CDR3 protein. The table records a few hundred thousand distinct CDR3 sequences, roughly a sixth of them present only once. This clonotype has just a few counts. Its antigen is currently unknown. Whole-study findings and limits: The response measured ex vivo was dominated by TCR beta clonotypes (HLA-C-restricted and CMV-specific).

The genes are TRBV2 and TRBJ2-2; possible D gene TRBD2, 6 bases. The TCR comes from a human donor in good health (CMV status not recorded). Some clones in this sample may be carry-over from other donors' samples. Input material: PBMCs. The CDR3 loop reads CASKRWRGANTGELFF. CDR3 nucleotides: TGTGCCAGCAAACGTTGGAGGGGCGCGAACACCGGGGAGCTGTTTTTT.